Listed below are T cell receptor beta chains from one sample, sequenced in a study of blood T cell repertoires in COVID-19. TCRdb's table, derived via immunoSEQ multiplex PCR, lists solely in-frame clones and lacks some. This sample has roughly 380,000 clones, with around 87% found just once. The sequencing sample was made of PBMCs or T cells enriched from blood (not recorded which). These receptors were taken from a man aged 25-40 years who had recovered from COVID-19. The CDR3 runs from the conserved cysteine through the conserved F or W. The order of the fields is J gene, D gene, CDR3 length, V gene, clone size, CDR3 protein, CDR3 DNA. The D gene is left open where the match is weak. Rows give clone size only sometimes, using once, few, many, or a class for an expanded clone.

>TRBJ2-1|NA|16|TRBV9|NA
CASSVHGTASGNEQFF
TGTGCCAGCAGCGTCCACGGGACTGCCTCGGGGAATGAGCAGTTCTTC
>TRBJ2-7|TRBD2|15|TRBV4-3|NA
CASSLGGGGSYEQYF
TGCGCCAGCAGCCTGGGGGGCGGGGGGTCCTACGAGCAGTACTTC
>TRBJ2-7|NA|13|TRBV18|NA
CASSLGTGYEQYF
TGTGCCAGCTCACTCGGAACAGGCTACGAGCAGTACTTC
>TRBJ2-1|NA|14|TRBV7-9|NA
CAISTPLNYNEQFF
TGTGCCATCAGTACCCCACTAAATTACAATGAGCAGTTCTTC
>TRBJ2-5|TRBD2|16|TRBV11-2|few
CASNDGSGGAVETQYF
TGTGCCAGTAACGACGGTAGCGGGGGGGCCGTAGAGACCCAGTACTTC
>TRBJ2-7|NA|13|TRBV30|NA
CAWSVGRGNEQYF
TGTGCCTGGAGTGTCGGCAGGGGCAACGAGCAGTACTTC
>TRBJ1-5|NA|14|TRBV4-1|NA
CASSQEGGYMAQHF
TGCGCCAGCAGCCAAGAGGGGGGGTATATGGCCCAGCATTTT
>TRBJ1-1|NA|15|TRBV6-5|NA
CASIPPRGRNTEAFF
TGTGCCAGCATCCCTCCTCGGGGGAGGAACACTGAAGCTTTCTTT
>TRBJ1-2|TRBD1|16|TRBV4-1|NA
CASSQEPTGGSYGYTF
TGCGCCAGCAGCCAAGAACCGACAGGGGGTAGCTATGGCTACACCTTC
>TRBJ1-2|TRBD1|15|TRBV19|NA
CASSMERQGARGYTF
TGTGCCAGTAGTATGGAAAGACAGGGGGCTCGAGGCTACACCTTC
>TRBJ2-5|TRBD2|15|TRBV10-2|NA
CASIPQGLAGGERYF
TGCGCCAGCATCCCTCAGGGGCTAGCGGGGGGTGAACGTTACTTC
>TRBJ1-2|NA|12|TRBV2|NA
CASSQGLYGYTF
TGTGCCAGCAGTCAGGGACTCTATGGCTACACCTTC
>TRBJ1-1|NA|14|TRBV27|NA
CASSPRTLNTEAFF
TGTGCCAGCAGCCCCCGGACATTGAACACTGAAGCTTTCTTT
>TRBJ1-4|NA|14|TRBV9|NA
CASSHGGAGEKLFF
TGTGCCAGCAGCCATGGGGGGGCTGGTGAAAAACTGTTTTTT
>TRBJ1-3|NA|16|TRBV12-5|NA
CASGFVGRPSGNTIYF
TGTGCTAGTGGTTTCGTGGGCAGGCCCTCTGGAAACACCATATATTTT
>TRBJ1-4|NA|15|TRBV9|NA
CASSVGGEASEKLFF
TGTGCCAGCAGCGTAGGGGGGGAGGCTAGTGAAAAACTGTTTTTT
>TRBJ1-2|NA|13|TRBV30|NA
CAWLDRSIYGYTF
TGTGCCTGGCTCGACAGGAGCATTTATGGCTACACCTTC
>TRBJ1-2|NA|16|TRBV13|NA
CASSPGRDLANYGYTF
TGTGCCAGCAGCCCGGGGAGGGATCTAGCTAACTATGGCTACACCTTC
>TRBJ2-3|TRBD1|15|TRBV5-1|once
CASSTGQGSTDTQYF
TGCGCCAGCAGCACGGGACAGGGGAGCACAGATACGCAGTATTTT
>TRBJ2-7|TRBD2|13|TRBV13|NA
CASNGGGANEQYF
TGTGCCAGCAATGGCGGGGGGGCTAACGAGCAGTACTTC
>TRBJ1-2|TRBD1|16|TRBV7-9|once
CASSLAWDREDYGYTF
TGTGCCAGCAGCTTAGCTTGGGACAGGGAGGACTATGGCTACACCTTC
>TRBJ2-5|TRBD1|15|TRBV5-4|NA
CASSLRTGGQETQYF
TGTGCCAGCAGCTTGAGGACAGGGGGGCAAGAGACCCAGTACTTC
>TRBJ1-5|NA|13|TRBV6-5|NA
CASSRVPNQPQHF
TGTGCCAGCAGTAGAGTCCCCAATCAGCCCCAGCATTTT
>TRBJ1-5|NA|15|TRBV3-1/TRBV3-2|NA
CASSQVGQPGQPQHF
TGTGCCAGCAGCCAAGTAGGTCAGCCGGGACAGCCCCAGCATTTT
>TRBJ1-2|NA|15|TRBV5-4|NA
CASSLVRATTYGYTF
TGTGCCAGCAGCTTGGTCAGGGCAACTACCTATGGCTACACCTTC
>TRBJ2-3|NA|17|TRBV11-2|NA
CASSFSRGGVNTDTQYF
TGTGCCAGCAGCTTTTCCCGAGGGGGAGTCAACACAGATACGCAGTATTTT
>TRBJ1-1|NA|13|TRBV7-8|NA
CASLGGMNTEAFF
TGTGCCAGCCTAGGGGGTATGAACACTGAAGCTTTCTTT
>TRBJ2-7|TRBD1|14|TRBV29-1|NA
CSVDSWTGGYEQYF
TGCAGCGTTGACTCTTGGACAGGGGGCTACGAGCAGTACTTC
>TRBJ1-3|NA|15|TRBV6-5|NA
CASSYSIGAGNTIYF
TGTGCCAGCAGTTACTCGATCGGAGCTGGAAACACCATATATTTT
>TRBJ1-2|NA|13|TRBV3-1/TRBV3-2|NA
CASSRAANYGYTF
TGTGCCAGCAGCCGAGCGGCTAACTATGGCTACACCTTC
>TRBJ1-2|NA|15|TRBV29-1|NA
CSVGHTGQSVRGYTF
TGCAGCGTTGGACACACGGGACAATCCGTGCGTGGCTACACCTTC
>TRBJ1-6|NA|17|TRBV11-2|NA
CASSLEGRAAGNSPLHF
TGTGCCAGCAGCTTAGAGGGAAGGGCCGCGGGAAATTCACCCCTCCACTTT
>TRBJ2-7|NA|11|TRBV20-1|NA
CSARRDSRWYF
TGCAGTGCTAGAAGGGACTCACGCTGGTACTTC
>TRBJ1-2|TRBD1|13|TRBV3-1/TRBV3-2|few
CASSLEQGNGYTF
TGTGCCAGCAGCCTCGAACAGGGGAATGGCTACACCTTC
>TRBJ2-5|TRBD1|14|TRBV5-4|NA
CASSPGTESGTQYF
TGTGCCAGCAGCCCCGGGACAGAGTCTGGGACCCAGTACTTC
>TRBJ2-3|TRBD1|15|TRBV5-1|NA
CASSSGQGAYNTQYF
TGCGCCAGCAGCTCTGGACAGGGGGCGTATAATACGCAGTATTTT
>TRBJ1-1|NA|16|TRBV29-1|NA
CSVYPTFGQSDTEAFF
TGCAGCGTTTATCCAACCTTTGGACAGTCGGACACTGAAGCTTTCTTT
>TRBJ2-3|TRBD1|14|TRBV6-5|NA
CASSLTGDPDTQYF
TGTGCCAGCAGTCTAACAGGGGACCCAGATACGCAGTATTTT
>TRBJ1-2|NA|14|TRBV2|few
CASSDRGTFYGYTF
TGTGCCAGCAGTGATCGGGGAACCTTCTATGGCTACACCTTC
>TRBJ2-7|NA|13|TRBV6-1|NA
CASSEGGDRLKYF
TGTGCCAGCAGTGAAGGGGGTGACAGGTTGAAGTACTTC
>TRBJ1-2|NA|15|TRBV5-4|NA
CASSYHLGGFYGYTF
TGTGCCAGCAGCTACCACCTTGGGGGCTTCTATGGCTACACCTTC
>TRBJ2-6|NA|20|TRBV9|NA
CASSPPGPGQTHSGANVLTF
TGTGCCAGCAGCCCCCCTGGTCCGGGACAAACACACTCTGGGGCCAACGTCCTGACTTTC
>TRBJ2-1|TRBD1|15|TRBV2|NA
CASTQGAQGYNEQFF
TGTGCCAGCACTCAGGGGGCGCAGGGCTACAATGAGCAGTTCTTC
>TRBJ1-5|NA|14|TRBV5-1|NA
CASSLESGFQPQHF
TGCGCCAGCAGCTTGGAATCAGGTTTTCAGCCCCAGCATTTT
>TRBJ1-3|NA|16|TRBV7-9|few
CASSLRDTYSGNTIYF
TGTGCCAGCAGCCTTCGGGACACCTACTCTGGAAACACCATATATTTT
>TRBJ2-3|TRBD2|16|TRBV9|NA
CASSVDAGGRGDTQYF
TGTGCCAGCAGCGTAGACGCGGGGGGCCGTGGAGATACGCAGTATTTT
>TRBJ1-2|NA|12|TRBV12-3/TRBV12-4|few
CASSATEYGYTF
TGTGCCAGCAGTGCGACAGAATATGGCTACACCTTC
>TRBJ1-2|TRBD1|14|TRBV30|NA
CACHTGAANYGYTF
TGTGCCTGTCACACAGGGGCCGCTAACTATGGCTACACCTTC
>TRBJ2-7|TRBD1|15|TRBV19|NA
CASSMGTGRSYEQYF
TGTGCCAGTAGTATGGGGACAGGGAGATCCTACGAGCAGTACTTC
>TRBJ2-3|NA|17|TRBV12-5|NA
CASSPLGRLRGTDTQYF
TGTGCTAGTTCCCCGCTCGGGCGCCTAAGAGGGACAGATACGCAGTATTTT
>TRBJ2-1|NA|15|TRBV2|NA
CASSPSQTGYNEQFF
TGTGCCAGCAGCCCCTCCCAGACAGGCTACAATGAGCAGTTCTTC